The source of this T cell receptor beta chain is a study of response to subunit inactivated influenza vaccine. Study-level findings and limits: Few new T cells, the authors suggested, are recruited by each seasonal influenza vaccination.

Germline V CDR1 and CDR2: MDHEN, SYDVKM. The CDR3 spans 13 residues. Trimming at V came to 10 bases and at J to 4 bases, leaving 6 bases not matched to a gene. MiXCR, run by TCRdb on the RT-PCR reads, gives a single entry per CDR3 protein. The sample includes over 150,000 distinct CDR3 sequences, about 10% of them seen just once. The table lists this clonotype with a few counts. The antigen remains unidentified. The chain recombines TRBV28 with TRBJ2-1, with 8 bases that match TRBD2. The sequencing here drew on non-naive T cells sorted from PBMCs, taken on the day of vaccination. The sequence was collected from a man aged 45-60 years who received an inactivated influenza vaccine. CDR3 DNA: TGTGCCACTATAGCGGGAACTTACAATGAGCAGTTCTTC. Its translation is CATIAGTYNEQFF.